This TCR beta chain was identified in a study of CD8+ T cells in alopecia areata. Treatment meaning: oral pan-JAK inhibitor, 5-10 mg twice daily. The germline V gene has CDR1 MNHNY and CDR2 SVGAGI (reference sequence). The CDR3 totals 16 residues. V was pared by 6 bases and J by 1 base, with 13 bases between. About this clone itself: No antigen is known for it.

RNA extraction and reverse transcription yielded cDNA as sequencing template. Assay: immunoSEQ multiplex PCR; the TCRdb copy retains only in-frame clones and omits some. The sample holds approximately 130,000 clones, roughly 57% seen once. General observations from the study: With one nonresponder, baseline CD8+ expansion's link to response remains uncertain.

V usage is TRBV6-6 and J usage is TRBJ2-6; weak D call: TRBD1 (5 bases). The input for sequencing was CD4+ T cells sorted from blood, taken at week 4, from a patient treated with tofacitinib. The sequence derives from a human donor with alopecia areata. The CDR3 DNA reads TGTGCCAGCAGCCGAAGACAGTTATCTGGGGCCAACGTCCTGACTTTC. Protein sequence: CASSRRQLSGANVLTF.